The entry below describes one T cell receptor beta chain. Its antigen remains unknown. The sample belongs to a study of post-analysis software for immune sequencing data. Study-level results: Controls had lower frequencies than patients of a handful of TRBV segments, which included TRBV5-6, TRBV5-1 and TRBV20-1.

Unique molecular identifiers tagged the TCR beta cDNA libraries. TCRdb analysed the PCR reads with MiXCR anew, one entry per CDR3 protein. This table holds about 820,000 distinct CDR3 sequences, around 50% found once. The CDR3 contains 13 residues. Germline assignment: CDR1 DFQATT and CDR2 SNEGSKA (reference sequence). The receptor's source is a girl aged 5-17 years with multiple sclerosis. The chain recombines TRBV20-1 with TRBJ2-5, with TRBD2 identical over 9 bases. The closer fit of TRBJ2-7 to the DNA end suggests the J call may be wrong. The sequenced material came from blood. Here the CDR3 DNA reads TGCAGTGCCTCCGGGACTAGCAGGGCCGAGCAGTACTTC. It encodes CSASGTSRAEQYF.